The 9 T cell receptor beta chains presented below share a single source sample, sequenced in a study of Ad26.COV2.S vaccination and SARS-CoV-2 variants. Generated by immunoSEQ multiplex PCR, the TCRdb table keeps only in-frame clones and is missing some. Of about 680,000 clones detected, more than 70% appear once; the ten largest clones hold about 1.5%. Treatment denoted: around 19 received Ad26.COV2.S at low or high dose, single or two shots; 5 received placebo; per-sample allocation not given. Day 63 after the first injection of vaccine or placebo was the sampling time. Sequenced here: peripheral blood, sampled in a trial of Ad26.COV2.S vaccine versus placebo. These receptors all come from a person aged 18-65 years who received the Ad26.COV2.S COVID-19 vaccine or a placebo.

This clone was counted a few times. This chain connects TRBV6-5 to TRBJ1-1; 7 bases are a match to TRBD1. The V gene's germline CDR1 is MNHEY and CDR2 SVGAGI. V was pared by 2 bases and J by 0 bases, with 6 bases of the junction left unmatched. This CDR3 is 16 amino acids long. In DNA, the CDR3 is TGTGCCAGCAGTTACCGGGACAGAAGAATGAACACTGAAGCTTTCTTT. Translated: CASSYRDRRMNTEAFF.

J is TRBJ1-1 and V is TRBV4-2, with D possibly matching TRBD1 (5 bases). The V and J ends lost 0 bases and 0 bases respectively, with 8 bases between them. Germline-derived CDR1 and CDR2 are LGHNA and YNFKEQ. This CDR3 is built from 15 residues. CDR3 bases: TGTGCCAGCAGCCAAGAGGGGGGGATGAACACTGAAGCTTTCTTT. This translates into CASSQEGGMNTEAFF.

With respect to this clone: This CDR3 is also generated by other DNA sequences in the sample. The genes are TRBV19 and TRBJ1-2, with D possibly being TRBD1 (5 bases). The CDR3 spans 12 residues. Looked up from germline, CDR1 is LNHDA and CDR2 is SQIVND (reference sequence). V lost 5 bases and J 5 bases, leaving 9 bases between the germline ends. CDR3 nucleotide sequence: TGTGCCAGTAGTCGGGACGGTTATGGCTACACCTTC. Its protein is CASSRDGYGYTF.

This clone appeared once. The CDR3 DNA is TGTGCCAGTAGTACAGCCGCGGGCCCATATTCACCCCTCCACTTT. It yields the protein CASSTAAGPYSPLHF. The chain has TRBV19 and TRBJ1-6; D uncertain. Trimming took off 4 bases at V and 8 bases at J, with 15 bases between the two ends. The germline V gene encodes CDR1 LNHDA and CDR2 SQIVND (reference sequence). This CDR3 is 15 amino acids long.

This chain joins TRBV9 and TRBJ2-1; 11 nucleotides align to TRBD2. Trimming removed 1 base from V and 13 bases from J; junction bases left unmatched: 4. The germline gives CDR1 SGDLS, CDR2 YYNGEE. The CDR3 loop spans 13 amino acids. DNA of the CDR3: TGTGCCAGCAGCGTAAATAGCGGGAGGGGTCAGTTCTTC. Translating gives CASSVNSGRGQFF.

The chain combines TRBV13 with TRBJ1-2; D remains unclear. V lost 3 bases to trimming and J lost 0 bases, with 11 bases between them. There are 15 residues in the CDR3. Germline-derived CDR1 and CDR2 are PRHDT and FYEKMQ (reference sequence). In DNA, the CDR3 is TGTGCCAGCAGCTTGGAAGGTATAGCTAACTATGGCTACACCTTC. Protein sequence: CASSLEGIANYGYTF.

This chain uses TRBV6-5 with TRBJ1-3, with 7 bases that match TRBD1. CDR3 size: 15 residues. Germline CDR1 reads MNHEY; CDR2 reads SVGAGI. Trimming took 4 bases from V and 3 from J; bases not matched to a gene: 6. Here the CDR3 DNA reads TGTGCCAGCAGTTTTAGGGGGCGCGTTGGAAACACCATATATTTT. Translated, it gives CASSFRGRVGNTIYF.

The chain joins TRBV7-2 to TRBJ2-1; D might be TRBD1 or TRBD2, each matching 5 bases. V gave up 3 bases and J gave up 0 bases, with 12 bases separating them. Germline V CDR1 and CDR2: SGHTA, FQGNSA. CDR3 length: 16 amino acids. CDR3 in DNA: TGTGCCAGCAGCTTGGGACCGGAAAGCTCCTACAATGAGCAGTTCTTC. It specifies CASSLGPESSYNEQFF. Combining the CDR3 with reference TRBV7-2 and TRBJ2-1 gives the whole variable domain GAGVSQSPSNKVTEKGKDVELRCDPISGHTALYWYRQSLGQGLEFLIYFQGNSAPDKSGLPSDRFSAERTGGSVSTLTIQRTQQEDSAVYLCASSLGPESSYNEQFFGPGTRLTVL.

The chain combines TRBV6-5 with TRBJ1-2; D is unclear. Germline lookup yields CDR1 MNHEY and CDR2 SVGAGI. V was trimmed by 7 bases and J by 2 bases, leaving 11 bases between them. The CDR3 contains 13 residues. Written as DNA, the CDR3 is TGTGCCAGCACCCCAAGGGAGAACTATGGCTACACCTTC. Amino acid sequence: CASTPRENYGYTF.